This TCR beta chain appears in the sequencing data of a study of Tregs in tolerant kidney transplant recipients (dated by TCRdb to between 2018 and 2021). The study in broad terms: The transplants used related donors with nonmyeloablative bone marrow transplantation, and mixed chimerism in the human trials was transient. The study used TCRbeta sequencing to identify donor-specific regulatory T cells before combined kidney and bone marrow transplantation, then tracked those cells after transplant. Overall study results and their limits: Biological reproducibility was not directly assessed, although technical replication error appeared to be minimal. Because the PCR primers were changed over time for some patients, nucleotide-level comparison could not be performed across the samples from those patients. Because only a small number of patients were included, the study had limitations, and the results will need to be validated in larger populations as well as under other immunosuppression protocols. Donor-specific Treg expansion exceeded global Treg expansion in tolerant patients, suggesting antigen-driven rather than nonspecific expansion. The most biologically relevant and donor-specific TCRbeta repertoire appeared to be identified by expanding Tregs with activated donor B cells.

From a lookup of the germline V gene, CDR1 and CDR2 are SGHTA and FQGTGA. Compared with germline, V lacks 5 bases and J lacks 2 bases; bases without a gene match: 7. The CDR3 runs 17 amino acids, cysteine and phenylalanine included. CDR3 DNA only is kept here, 51 bases in frame from base 1. Interpreted using the paper, the time point label stands for: blood sample drawn before combined kidney and bone marrow transplant. Unstimulated Tregs (CD4+CD25+CD127-), CD4+ non-Tregs (CD4+CD25-), CD4 and CD8 cells were FACS-sorted from thawed PBMCs. 4 combined kidney and bone marrow transplant recipients from the ITN036ST trial were included as patients, and samples were available only from these trial subjects. Healthy control blood was separated into PBMCs by Ficoll density gradient and cryopreserved, and patient PBMCs were collected both before and after transplant. A word on this clone: Its cognate antigen has yet to be identified. It has no much larger one-base neighbor in the sample; base qualities were not kept.

For TCRbeta CDR3 sequencing, genomic DNA from the sorted cells was extracted using the QIAGEN DNeasy Blood and Tissue Kit. High-throughput TCRbeta CDR3 sequencing, which included PCR amplification with bias correction and internal controls, was done commercially through immunoSEQ. The authors' pipeline ran thus. Unique productive TCRbeta sequences were defined by CDR3 nucleotide sequence where primers matched, and otherwise by CDR3 amino acid sequence together with Vbeta and Jbeta genes. Sorting error was corrected by removing sequences shared between sorted populations at a frequency ratio of 2:1 or less, and the remaining shared sequences were assigned to the higher population. A sequence was defined as donor-reactive if the sequence was expanded at least 5-fold in CFSE-low cells compared with unstimulated cells and had a frequency of at least 0.01% in CFSE-low cells. Jensen-Shannon divergence calculated on the top 100 TCRbeta sequences ranked by frequency was used to measure repertoire divergence. When a sample had multiple sequencing runs, each run was corrected for sorting error separately and the runs were then pooled. In TCRdb, the immuneACCESS table is reduced to in-frame sequences with V and J assigned. These tables do not hold every clone; where another copy was compared, an unresolved V gene accounts for under half, and the others remain unexplained. V, J and clone size are those of that table, while D and trimming were read from the DNA. In all, the sample holds about 72,000 clones, and around nine tenths of those were seen once. The top ten constitute approximately 11% of the sample.

The clonotype comes from a human donor who received a combined kidney and bone marrow transplant. Recombination connected TRBV7-3 to TRBJ2-3; 13 bases in the middle match TRBD2. Source: CD8+ T cells from blood, taken before the transplant. The DNA is as follows: TGTGCCAGCAGCGATGGACTAGCGGGGGATTTCACAGATACGCAGTATTTT. Its protein reads: CASSDGLAGDFTDTQYF.